Listed below are T cell receptor beta chains from one sample, sequenced in a study of Ad26.COV2.S vaccination and SARS-CoV-2 variants. Clones were read by immunoSEQ multiplex PCR, and TCRdb kept only the in-frame ones, dropping some. The sample yields about 680,000 clones, around 90% seen once. Sequencing was performed on peripheral blood, taken in a trial of Ad26.COV2.S vaccine versus placebo. Receptors were obtained from a person between 18 and 65 years old who received the Ad26.COV2.S COVID-19 vaccine or a placebo. The CDR3 runs from the conserved cysteine through the conserved F or W. D genes are given only for firm matches. Where a row states a size, it is once, few, many or the class of an expanded clone; other rows omit it.

>TRBJ2-4|once|TRBV6-5|.
TGTGCCAGCAGTTACTCAGGAACTCTAGCCAAAAACATTCAGTACTTC
CASSYSGTLAKNIQYF
>TRBJ1-5|once|TRBV4-2|.
TGTGCCAGCAGCGCTGTTCCCGGGGGCCAGCCCCAGCATTTT
CASSAVPGGQPQHF
>TRBJ2-5|.|TRBV7-8|.
TGTGCCAGCAGCCTTGGGACCAATCAAGAGACCCAGTACTTC
CASSLGTNQETQYF
>TRBJ1-2|.|TRBV6-6|.
TGTGCCAGCAGCGTGGGACCGCAGAACTATGGCTACACCTTC
CASSVGPQNYGYTF
>TRBJ1-3|.|TRBV2|.
TGTGCCAGCAGTGAGGCGCGGGTAACTGGAAACACCATATATTTT
CASSEARVTGNTIYF
>TRBJ1-2|few|TRBV29-1|.
TGCAGCGTTGCGGACTCCCTAGGGTATGGCTACACCTTC
CSVADSLGYGYTF
>TRBJ2-7|.|TRBV7-2|TRBD1
TGTGCCAGCAGCTTAGGGGACAGGGGGGGATCCTACGAGCAGTACTTC
CASSLGDRGGSYEQYF
>TRBJ2-7|.|TRBV2|TRBD1
TGTGCCACCGGACAGGGGGCCTACGAGCAGTACTTC
CATGQGAYEQYF
>TRBJ2-7|.|TRBV29-1|.
TGCAGCGTTGTAGGCGGACCCCACGAGCAGTACTTC
CSVVGGPHEQYF
>TRBJ2-1|.|TRBV27|TRBD2
TGTGCCAGCAGTTGGACCCAGCGGGGTTCCTACAATGAGCAGTTCTTC
CASSWTQRGSYNEQFF
>TRBJ2-2|.|TRBV19|TRBD2
TGTGCCAGTAGGAAGGCGGGAGGAACCGGGGAGCTGTTTTTT
CASRKAGGTGELFF
>TRBJ2-5|.|TRBV25-1|.
TGTGCCAGCTCGCTGGGGCAGCCTGGGGAGACCCAGTACTTC
CASSLGQPGETQYF
>TRBJ2-3|.|TRBV7-9|TRBD1
TGTGCCAGCAGCTCGGGACAGGGGGTCTGGGATACGCAGTATTTT
CASSSGQGVWDTQYF
>TRBJ1-1|.|TRBV19|TRBD1
TGTGCCAGTAGTCCTCGAGACAGGGGGAACACTGAAGCTTTCTTT
CASSPRDRGNTEAFF
>TRBJ2-7|once|TRBV18|TRBD2
TGTGCCAGCTCACCATACCTAGCGGTATCCTACGAGCAGTACTTC
CASSPYLAVSYEQYF
>TRBJ1-5|.|TRBV19|.
TGTGCCAGTAGTATAGATCACCAGTCTAATCAGCCCCAGCATTTT
CASSIDHQSNQPQHF
>TRBJ1-1|.|TRBV19|.
TGTGCCAGTAGCGGGAGGGGATTTATGAACACTGAAGCTTTCTTT
CASSGRGFMNTEAFF
>TRBJ2-7|.|TRBV11-1|TRBD2
TGTGCCTCACGGCGGGGGGGCACCTACGAGCAGTACTTC
CASRRGGTYEQYF
>TRBJ1-1|.|TRBV12-3/TRBV12-4|.
TGTGCCAGCAGTTTTCGGACGAACACTGAAGCTTTCTTT
CASSFRTNTEAFF
>TRBJ2-7|.|TRBV19|TRBD1
TGTGCCAGTAGTATAGAGGGACAGGGGTCCTACGAGCAGTACTTC
CASSIEGQGSYEQYF
>TRBJ2-2|.|TRBV15|.
TGTGCCACCAGCAGAGATTTCCAGACCACCGGGGAGCTGTTTTTT
CATSRDFQTTGELFF
>TRBJ2-7|.|TRBV6-5|TRBD2
TGTGCCAGCAGTCCCTCCCTAGCGGGATCCTACGAGCAGTACTTC
CASSPSLAGSYEQYF